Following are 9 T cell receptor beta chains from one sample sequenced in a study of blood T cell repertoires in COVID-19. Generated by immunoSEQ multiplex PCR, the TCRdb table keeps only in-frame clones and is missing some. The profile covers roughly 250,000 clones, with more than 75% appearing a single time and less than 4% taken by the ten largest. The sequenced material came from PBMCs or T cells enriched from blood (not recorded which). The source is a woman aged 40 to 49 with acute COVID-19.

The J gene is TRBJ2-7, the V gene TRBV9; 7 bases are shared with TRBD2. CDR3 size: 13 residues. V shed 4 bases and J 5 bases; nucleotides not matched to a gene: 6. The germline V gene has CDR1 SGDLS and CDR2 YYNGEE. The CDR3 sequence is CASSSGAPDEQYF. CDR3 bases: TGTGCCAGCAGCAGCGGGGCCCCCGACGAGCAGTACTTC.

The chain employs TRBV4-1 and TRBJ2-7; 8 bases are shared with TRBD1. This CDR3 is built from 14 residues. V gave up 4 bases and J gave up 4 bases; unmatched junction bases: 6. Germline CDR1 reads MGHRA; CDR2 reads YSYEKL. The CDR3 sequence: CASSPGQGSYEQYF. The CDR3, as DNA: TGCGCCAGCAGCCCCGGACAGGGTTCTTACGAGCAGTACTTC.

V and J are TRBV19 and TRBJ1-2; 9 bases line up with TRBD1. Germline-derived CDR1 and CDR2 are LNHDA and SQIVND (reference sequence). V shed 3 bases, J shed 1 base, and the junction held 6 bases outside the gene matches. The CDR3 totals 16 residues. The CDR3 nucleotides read TGTGCCAGTAGTATGCAACCGGGACAGGGTAACTATGGCTACACCTTC. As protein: CASSMQPGQGNYGYTF.

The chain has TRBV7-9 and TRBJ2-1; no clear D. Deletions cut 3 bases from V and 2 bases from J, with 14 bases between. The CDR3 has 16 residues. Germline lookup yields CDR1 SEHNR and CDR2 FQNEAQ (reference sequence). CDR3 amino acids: CASSLPYSRAYNEQFF. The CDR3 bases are TGTGCCAGCAGCTTGCCGTACTCTCGAGCCTACAATGAGCAGTTCTTC.

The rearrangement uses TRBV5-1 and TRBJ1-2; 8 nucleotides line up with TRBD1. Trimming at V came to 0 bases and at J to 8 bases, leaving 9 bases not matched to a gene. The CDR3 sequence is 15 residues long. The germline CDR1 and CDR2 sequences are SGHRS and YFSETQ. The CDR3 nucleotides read TGCGCCAGCAGCTTGGCTGGACAGGGTCTTCGAGGCTACACCTTC. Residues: CASSLAGQGLRGYTF.

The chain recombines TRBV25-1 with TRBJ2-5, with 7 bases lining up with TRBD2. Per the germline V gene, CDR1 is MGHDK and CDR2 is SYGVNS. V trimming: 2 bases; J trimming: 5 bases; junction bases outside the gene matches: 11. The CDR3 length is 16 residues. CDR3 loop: CASSESNGRPVETQYF. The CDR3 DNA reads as TGTGCCAGCAGTGAAAGTAACGGGAGGCCAGTGGAGACCCAGTACTTC.

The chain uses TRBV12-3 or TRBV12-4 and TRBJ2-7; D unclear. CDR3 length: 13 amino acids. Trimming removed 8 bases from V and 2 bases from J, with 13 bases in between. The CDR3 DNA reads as TGTGCCAGCTCCCAACGGAGAACCTACGAGCAGTACTTC. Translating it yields CASSQRRTYEQYF.

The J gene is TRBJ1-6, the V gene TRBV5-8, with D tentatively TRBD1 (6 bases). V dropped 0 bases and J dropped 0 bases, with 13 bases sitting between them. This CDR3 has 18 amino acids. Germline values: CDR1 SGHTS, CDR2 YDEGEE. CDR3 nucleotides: TGTGCCAGCAGCTTGGTGGGGGCAGGGAGCTCCTATAATTCACCCCTCCACTTT. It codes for CASSLVGAGSSYNSPLHF.

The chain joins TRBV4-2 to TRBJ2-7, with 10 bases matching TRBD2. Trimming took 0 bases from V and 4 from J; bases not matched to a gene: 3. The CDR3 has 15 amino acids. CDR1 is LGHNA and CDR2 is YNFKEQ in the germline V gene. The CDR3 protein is CASSQEAGGLYEQYF. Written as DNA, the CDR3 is TGTGCCAGCAGCCAAGAAGCGGGAGGGCTGTACGAGCAGTACTTC.